These T cell receptor beta chains were read from a single sample in a study of OX40 agonist ivuxolimab in advanced cancers. The method was immunoSEQ multiplex PCR; TCRdb's version includes in-frame clones alone and lacks a portion of them. The table shows approximately 100,000 clones, with about 87% occurring only once. Sequenced here: CD4+ or CD8+ T cells sorted from blood, sampled in a trial of the OX40 agonist ivuxolimab. The receptors stem from an adult with an advanced solid tumor such as melanoma, head and neck, liver or kidney cancer. Each CDR3 is given with its conserved first and last residue. The D gene is left open where the match is weak. Clone size appears in some rows only: once, few, many, or a class for an expanded clone.

D gene: NA
V gene: TRBV28
clone size: NA
J gene: TRBJ1-2
CDR3 protein: CASSLPQRGYTF
CDR3 DNA: TGTGCCAGCAGCCTTCCTCAGCGGGGCTACACCTTC

D gene: TRBD2
V gene: TRBV28
clone size: NA
J gene: TRBJ2-2
CDR3 protein: CASSVPPGSGSLTGELFF
CDR3 DNA: TGTGCCAGCAGTGTCCCCCCGGGGAGCGGGAGCCTCACCGGGGAGCTGTTTTTT

D gene: NA
V gene: TRBV15
clone size: NA
J gene: TRBJ2-6
CDR3 protein: CATSRDRASGANVLTF
CDR3 DNA: TGTGCCACCAGCAGAGATCGTGCCTCTGGGGCCAACGTCCTGACTTTC

D gene: NA
V gene: TRBV12-5
clone size: NA
J gene: TRBJ2-1
CDR3 protein: CASGLGGAEQFF
CDR3 DNA: TGTGCTAGTGGTTTGGGTGGGGCCGAGCAGTTCTTC

D gene: NA
V gene: TRBV7-8
clone size: few
J gene: TRBJ2-3
CDR3 protein: CASSSPLGGDTQYF
CDR3 DNA: TGTGCCAGCAGCTCCCCTCTAGGGGGAGATACGCAGTATTTT

D gene: TRBD2
V gene: TRBV18
clone size: NA
J gene: TRBJ2-3
CDR3 protein: CASSPSPGGQYTQYF
CDR3 DNA: TGTGCCAGCTCACCGTCTCCGGGGGGGCAATATACGCAGTATTTT

D gene: NA
V gene: TRBV5-4
clone size: NA
J gene: TRBJ2-5
CDR3 protein: CASSSRAAIQETQYF
CDR3 DNA: TGTGCCAGCAGCTCACGGGCGGCAATTCAAGAGACCCAGTACTTC

D gene: NA
V gene: TRBV6-4
clone size: NA
J gene: TRBJ2-7
CDR3 protein: CASSEAPHRTSSYEQYF
CDR3 DNA: TGTGCCAGCAGTGAAGCCCCGCATAGGACGTCGTCCTACGAGCAGTACTTC

D gene: NA
V gene: TRBV29-1
clone size: NA
J gene: TRBJ2-5
CDR3 protein: CSVRGQYQETQYF
CDR3 DNA: TGCAGCGTACGCGGACAGTACCAAGAGACCCAGTACTTC

D gene: NA
V gene: TRBV10-1
clone size: NA
J gene: TRBJ1-2
CDR3 protein: CASSEGDGYGYTF
CDR3 DNA: TGCGCCAGCAGTGAAGGGGACGGCTATGGCTACACCTTC

D gene: TRBD2
V gene: TRBV7-7
clone size: once
J gene: TRBJ2-3
CDR3 protein: CASSSGTSGPDTQYF
CDR3 DNA: TGTGCCAGCAGCTCCGGGACTAGCGGGCCAGATACGCAGTATTTT

D gene: NA
V gene: TRBV5-1
clone size: NA
J gene: TRBJ2-7
CDR3 protein: CASSSRPGGRDEQYF
CDR3 DNA: TGCGCCAGCAGCTCCCGACCTGGAGGCCGGGACGAGCAGTACTTC

D gene: NA
V gene: TRBV6-4
clone size: NA
J gene: TRBJ2-3
CDR3 protein: CASASLSTDTQYF
CDR3 DNA: TGTGCCAGCGCTAGCCTCAGCACAGATACGCAGTATTTT

D gene: NA
V gene: TRBV19
clone size: few
J gene: TRBJ1-2
CDR3 protein: CASSIDARTYGYTF
CDR3 DNA: TGTGCCAGTAGTATAGATGCCAGGACGTACGGCTACACCTTC

D gene: NA
V gene: TRBV5-1
clone size: NA
J gene: TRBJ1-5
CDR3 protein: CASSFGTTPDQPQHF
CDR3 DNA: TGCGCCAGCAGCTTTGGTACAACACCTGATCAGCCCCAGCATTTT